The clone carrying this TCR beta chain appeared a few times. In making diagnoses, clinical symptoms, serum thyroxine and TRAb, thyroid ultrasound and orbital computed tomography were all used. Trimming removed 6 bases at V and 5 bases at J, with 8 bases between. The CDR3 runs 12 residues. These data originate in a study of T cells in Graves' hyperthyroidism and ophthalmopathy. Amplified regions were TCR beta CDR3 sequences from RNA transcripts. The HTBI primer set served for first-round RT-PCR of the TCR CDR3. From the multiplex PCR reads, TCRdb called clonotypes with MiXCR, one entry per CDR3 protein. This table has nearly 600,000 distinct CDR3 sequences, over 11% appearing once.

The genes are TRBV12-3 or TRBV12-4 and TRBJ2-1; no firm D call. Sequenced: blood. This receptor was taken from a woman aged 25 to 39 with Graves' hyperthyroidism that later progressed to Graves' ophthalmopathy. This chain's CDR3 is CASRLANNEQFF. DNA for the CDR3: TGTGCCAGCAGGCTGGCTAACAATGAGCAGTTCTTC.